This T cell receptor beta chain was profiled in a study of human thymus T cells. Whole-study findings and limits: Gene usage (both V and J) appeared biased in thymic and blood repertoires. A high degree of thymic repertoire overlap among unrelated individuals was reported in related research.

Resections removed during corrective heart surgery provided the thymus tissue used. It was healthy Finnish infants having corrective surgery for congenital heart defects who were the donors. A word on this clone: Its specificity is unknown.

Germline V gives CDR1 MDHEN, CDR2 SYDVKM. V lost 1 base, J lost 2 bases, and 3 bases lay in between. The CDR3 runs to 13 residues. This table comes from immunoSEQ multiplex PCR, and its TCRdb copy is limited to in-frame clones, with some not included. Here the sample spans 120,000 or so clones, more than 90% being singletons. The genes are TRBV28 and TRBJ1-5; D is undetermined. The material sequenced was thymus tissue. This clonotype originated in a boy under two years old with a congenital heart defect but otherwise immunologically healthy. The CDR3 here is CASSLSRNQPQHF. In DNA, the CDR3 is TGTGCCAGCAGTTTATCCCGCAATCAGCCCCAGCATTTT.